This T cell receptor (beta chain) was identified during a study of blood T cell repertoires in COVID-19. Study overall: Sources were T cells, B-cell-depleted T cells, or PBMCs; the material itself was cDNA or gDNA.

This CDR3 is built from 18 residues. Germline V gives CDR1 SGHRS, CDR2 YFSETQ. The J segment lost 2 bases and the V segment lost 0 bases, leaving 6 bases of the junction unmatched. This table comes from immunoSEQ multiplex PCR, and its TCRdb copy is limited to in-frame clones, with some not included. The sample records about 300,000 clones, around 86% being singletons. This TCR derives from a man in his 70s with acute or convalescent COVID-19. The V and J genes are TRBV5-1 and TRBJ2-5; 14 nucleotides agree with TRBD2. The sample consisted of peripheral blood. CDR3 DNA sequence: TGCGCCAGCAGCTTGGCCGGGGGACTAGCGGGGGTTCAAGAGACCCAGTACTTC. Amino acids: CASSLAGGLAGVQETQYF. Supplemented by reference TRBV5-1 and TRBJ2-5, the full variable domain reads KAGVTQTPRYLIKTRGQQVTLSCSPISGHRSVSWYQQTPGQGLQFLFEYFSETQRNKGNFPGRFSGRQFSNSRSEMNVSTLELGDSALYLCASSLAGGLAGVQETQYFGPGTRLLVL.